What follows are 26 T cell receptor beta chains derived from one specimen sequenced in a study of cytomegalovirus exposure and HLA in healthy donors. PCR primers comprised 60 Vbeta and 13 Jbeta primers. TCRdb keeps only in-frame clones here, not all; method: immunoSEQ multiplex PCR. The table for this sample gives under 120,000 clones. The sample comprised PBMCs. Source of these receptors: a man aged 50-59 years in good health and CMV-seronegative.

The V call is TRBV5-4, the J call TRBJ1-1; 9 bases fit TRBD1. V dropped 2 bases and J dropped 6; count of bases not matched to a gene: 8. CDR3 length: 15 residues. Germline loops: CDR1 SGHNT, CDR2 YYREEE (reference sequence). CDR3 sequence reads: CASSFPGTGKAEAFF. For the CDR3, the DNA is TGTGCCAGCAGCTTCCCCGGGACAGGGAAGGCTGAAGCTTTCTTT.

This rearrangement joins TRBV2 to TRBJ2-7, with a possible D match to TRBD2 (5 bases). CDR3 length: 15 amino acids. Trimming cost V 3 bases and J 0 bases, with 12 bases left between them. Germline V gene data show CDR1 as SNHLY and CDR2 as FYNNEI. CDR3 sequence: CASSDEGRSSYEQYF. The CDR3 coding sequence is TGTGCCAGCAGTGACGAGGGCAGGAGCTCCTACGAGCAGTACTTC.

The V gene is TRBV4-3, the J gene TRBJ2-1; 11 bases are a match to TRBD2. This CDR3 region has 16 residues. V shed 4 bases, J shed 3 bases, and the junction held 5 bases outside the gene matches. CDR1 is LGHNA and CDR2 is YSLEER in the germline V gene. CDR3 sequence: CASSLRLAGLYNEQFF. For the CDR3, the DNA is TGCGCCAGCAGCCTCCGACTAGCGGGGCTCTACAATGAGCAGTTCTTC.

The V gene is TRBV18, the J gene TRBJ2-1; 7 bases match TRBD2. Germline V gene lookup returns CDR1 KGHSH and CDR2 LQKENI. The V and J ends lost 2 bases and 9 bases, in that order; junction bases with no gene match: 4. The CDR3 is made up of 13 amino acids. CDR3 bases: TGTGCCAGCTCACCAAGAGGGGAGGGTGAGCAGTTCTTC. Amino acids: CASSPRGEGEQFF.

This sequence joins TRBV9 and TRBJ2-2, with 12 bases lining up with TRBD1. The J segment lost 4 bases and the V segment lost 0 bases, leaving 7 bases of the junction unmatched. CDR1 and CDR2 (germline): SGDLS, YYNGEE. This CDR3 is 18 amino acids long. The CDR3 sequence is CASSVGDRGQATTGELFF. CDR3 nucleotides: TGTGCCAGCAGCGTAGGGGACAGGGGGCAGGCAACCACCGGGGAGCTGTTTTTT.

The genes are TRBV29-1 and TRBJ1-1, with a possible D match to TRBD1 (5 bases). V lost 7 bases, J lost 8 bases, and 14 bases lay in between. Germline V gene data show CDR1 as SQVTM and CDR2 as ANQGSEA. The CDR3 extends over 11 amino acids. As DNA, the CDR3 is TGCAGCGCCAGGGCGCCCAACGAAGCTTTCTTT. The encoded protein is CSARAPNEAFF.

V gene TRBV18 combines with J gene TRBJ2-7; 8 nucleotides align to TRBD1. From germline, CDR1 is KGHSH and CDR2 LQKENI. V lost 2 bases and J lost 5; bases outside the gene matches: 8. CDR3 length: 15 residues. The CDR3 loop reads CASSPSGTGLHEQYF. CDR3 sequence (DNA): TGTGCCAGCTCACCATCCGGGACAGGCTTACACGAGCAGTACTTC.

The V and J genes are TRBV7-2 and TRBJ1-2; 7 bases fit TRBD1. CDR1 is SGHTA and CDR2 is FQGNSA in the germline V gene. V shed 3 bases and J 5 bases; nucleotides not matched to a gene: 6. The CDR3 has 14 residues. CDR3 amino acids: CASSLRTGDYGYTF. As DNA, the CDR3 is TGTGCCAGCAGCTTGCGAACAGGGGATTATGGCTACACCTTC.

V and J are TRBV5-1 and TRBJ2-7; TRBD1 aligns across 8 bases. In germline, CDR1 is SGHRS, CDR2 YFSETQ. The CDR3 has 14 residues. V shed 0 bases and J 3 bases; nucleotides not matched to a gene: 2. DNA of the CDR3: TGCGCCAGCAGCTTGGCAGGGGGCAGCTACGAGCAGTACTTC. This gives the protein CASSLAGGSYEQYF.

The chain is built from TRBV7-9 and TRBJ2-1, with a weak D call TRBD1 (6 bases). This CDR3 is 13 amino acids long. Germline loops: CDR1 SEHNR, CDR2 FQNEAQ (reference sequence). Deletions cut 3 bases from V and 4 bases from J, with 7 bases between. The CDR3 reads CASSFGQYNEQFF. The DNA of the CDR3 is TGTGCCAGCAGCTTCGGACAGTACAATGAGCAGTTCTTC.

The rearrangement uses TRBV29-1 and TRBJ2-5; TRBD2 aligns across 14 bases. CDR1 and CDR2 (germline): SQVTM, ANQGSEA. This CDR3 is 16 amino acids long. V shed 7 bases, J shed 2 bases, and the junction held 9 bases outside the gene matches. CDR3: CSARLAGGPGQETQYF. As DNA, the CDR3 is TGCAGCGCAAGACTAGCGGGAGGGCCAGGTCAAGAGACCCAGTACTTC.

V gene TRBV6-5 combines with J gene TRBJ2-1; D is possibly TRBD1 (7 bases). V lost 6 bases, J lost 9 bases, and 21 bases lay in between. This CDR3 is 15 amino acids long. The V gene's germline CDR1 is MNHEY and CDR2 SVGAGI. In nucleotides, the CDR3 is TGTGCCAGCAGCCGGATTGACAGGGACTTGGCTGAGCAGTTCTTC. This sequence encodes CASSRIDRDLAEQFF.

The CDR3: CASSYSGGESGYTF. DNA of the CDR3: TGTGCCAGCAGTTACTCGGGCGGGGAGAGTGGCTACACCTTC. J is TRBJ1-2 and V is TRBV6-5; no definite D call. The CDR3 runs to 14 residues. V lost 0 bases and J lost 7, with 12 bases in between. Germline V CDR1 and CDR2: MNHEY, SVGAGI.

The chain carries TRBV5-1 and TRBJ1-3; D is possibly TRBD1 (5 bases). Germline V gives CDR1 SGHRS, CDR2 YFSETQ. Trimming removed 7 bases at V and 4 bases at J, with 18 bases between. The length of the CDR3 is 15 residues. The CDR3, as DNA: TGCGCCAGCGGAACAGGACCGATCGGAGGAAACACCATATATTTT. This encodes CASGTGPIGGNTIYF.

The rearrangement links TRBV5-1 to TRBJ2-3; possibly TRBD2 for D (5 bases). The ends were cut back, 3 bases at V and 2 bases at J, with 13 bases in the middle. The CDR3 contains 15 residues. The V gene's germline CDR1 is SGHRS and CDR2 YFSETQ. The CDR3 sequence is CASSSNGLATDTQYF. The CDR3 bases are TGCGCCAGCAGCTCGAACGGGCTAGCCACAGATACGCAGTATTTT.

The V call is TRBV5-1, the J call TRBJ2-7; perhaps TRBD2 as D (5 bases). The length of the CDR3 is 13 residues. Germline V CDR1 and CDR2: SGHRS, YFSETQ. V lost 2 bases and J lost 5, with 11 bases in between. The DNA for the CDR3 is TGCGCCAGCAGCTTCGGGGATCAGAACGAGCAGTACTTC. Amino acids: CASSFGDQNEQYF.

The J gene is TRBJ1-2, the V gene TRBV10-3; D unclear. CDR3 length: 13 residues. The V gene's germline CDR1 is ENHRY and CDR2 SYGVKD. Trimming stripped 11 bases from V and 1 base from J, with 14 bases between. The CDR3 DNA sequence: TGTGCCTACTCCCCGAAAGATAACTATGGCTACACCTTC. This sequence encodes CAYSPKDNYGYTF.

This sequence joins TRBV7-9 and TRBJ2-3; 9 bases match TRBD1. This CDR3 has 16 residues. The J segment lost 3 bases and the V segment lost 1 base, leaving 5 bases of the junction unmatched. Germline V lookup: CDR1 SEHNR, CDR2 FQNEAQ (reference sequence). In DNA form, the CDR3 reads TGTGCCAGCAGCTTAGGGAACAGGGGGCAGACAGATACGCAGTATTTT. This codes for CASSLGNRGQTDTQYF. The full variable domain, completed using reference TRBV7-9 and TRBJ2-3, is DTGVSQNPRHKITKRGQNVTFRCDPISEHNRLYWYRQTLGQGPEFLTYFQNEAQLEKSRLLSDRFSAERPKGSFSTLEIQRTEQGDSAMYLCASSLGNRGQTDTQYFGPGTRLTVL.

This chain joins TRBV5-1 and TRBJ2-3; 11 bases are shared with TRBD1. The CDR3 has 14 residues. Unmatched junction bases numbered 5, after V lost 7 bases and J lost 4 bases. Germline V gives CDR1 SGHRS, CDR2 YFSETQ. The CDR3 protein is CASCGQGAADTQYF. CDR3 in DNA: TGCGCCAGCTGCGGACAGGGGGCCGCAGATACGCAGTATTTT. Together with reference TRBV5-1 and TRBJ2-3, the CDR3 gives the full variable domain: KAGVTQTPRYLIKTRGQQVTLSCSPISGHRSVSWYQQTPGQGLQFLFEYFSETQRNKGNFPGRFSGRQFSNSRSEMNVSTLELGDSALYLCASCGQGAADTQYFGPGTRLTVL.

The chain is built from TRBV19 and TRBJ1-1; possibly TRBD1 for D (5 bases). The V gene lost 1 base and the J gene lost 11 bases, with 14 bases spanning the gap. The CDR3 spans 13 residues. Germline V lookup: CDR1 LNHDA, CDR2 SQIVND (reference sequence). This CDR3 is CASSIGGDRLAFF. CDR3 in DNA: TGTGCCAGTAGTATAGGGGGGGACCGCCTGGCTTTCTTT.

The rearrangement joins TRBV6-5 to TRBJ2-7; tentatively, D is TRBD1 (5 bases). This CDR3 region has 13 residues. Trimming took off 5 bases at V and 6 bases at J, with 14 bases between the two ends. CDR1 is MNHEY, CDR2 SVGAGI, per germline. CDR3 in amino acids: CASSDSTLFEQYF. CDR3 nucleotides: TGTGCCAGCAGTGACAGTACGTTATTCGAGCAGTACTTC.

The rearrangement joins TRBV11-2 to TRBJ2-7; a weak D match, TRBD1 (7 bases). This CDR3 region has 13 residues. The germline V gene has CDR1 SGHAT and CDR2 FQNNGV. Deletions cut 6 bases from V and 3 bases from J, with 12 bases between. The CDR3 here is CASRGGDSYEQYF. The CDR3 bases are TGTGCCAGCAGAGGAGGGGACAGCTACGAGCAGTACTTC. The full variable domain, its missing parts supplied by reference TRBV11-2 and TRBJ2-7, is EAGVAQSPRYKIIEKRQSVAFWCNPISGHATLYWYQQILGQGPKLLIQFQNNGVVDDSQLPKDRFSAERLKGVDSTLKIQPAKLEDSAVYLCASRGGDSYEQYFGPGTRLTVT.

This rearrangement joins TRBV19 to TRBJ2-7, with 10 positions matching TRBD2. There are 15 residues in the CDR3. Germline CDR1 reads LNHDA; CDR2 reads SQIVND (reference sequence). J gave up 4 bases and V 3 bases, and 6 bases lay outside the gene matches. The CDR3 loop is CASSMLAGVRYEQYF. The CDR3 coding sequence is TGTGCCAGTAGTATGCTAGCGGGAGTGAGGTACGAGCAGTACTTC.

The rearrangement links TRBV2 to TRBJ1-1; D uncertain. The CDR3 contains 13 residues. V lost 4 bases and J lost 1, with 7 bases in between. Germline V gene sequence: CDR1 SNHLY, CDR2 FYNNEI. Written as DNA, the CDR3 is TGTGCCAGCAGTGCCGCAGAGAACACTGAAGCTTTCTTT. It encodes CASSAAENTEAFF.

The V gene is TRBV4-2, the J gene TRBJ1-2; 7 bases line up with TRBD1. J was trimmed by 2 bases and V by 4 bases; bases with no gene match: 10. The CDR3 length is 16 residues. Germline CDR1 LGHNA, CDR2 YNFKEQ. For the CDR3, the DNA is TGTGCCAGCAGCCCCCACCCGGGACAGCTAAACTATGGCTACACCTTC. The encoded protein is CASSPHPGQLNYGYTF.

The chain recombines TRBV2 with TRBJ1-5, with D possibly being TRBD1 (5 bases). Germline V CDR1 and CDR2: SNHLY, FYNNEI. This CDR3 contains 15 residues. V lost 2 bases and J 8 bases, leaving 16 bases between the germline ends. In nucleotides, the CDR3 is TGTGCCAGCAGTGAAACCCTGGGTGGCAGGGAGCCCCAGCATTTT. The encoded protein is CASSETLGGREPQHF.